These T cell receptor beta chains were read from a single sample in a study of T cells after yellow fever vaccination. MiXCR, run by TCRdb on the 5' RACE reads, gives a single entry per CDR3 protein. Of some 400,000 distinct CDR3 sequences listed, 18% are singletons. Sequencing was performed on PBMCs, taken before the yellow fever booster vaccination. The receptor source for this set is a man younger than 35 who received the YFV17D yellow fever vaccine. CDR3s include the opening cysteine and the closing phenylalanine or tryptophan. The D gene is left open where the match is weak. The listing skips clone size in some rows; elsewhere it reads once, few, many or a size class.

v_call,clone_size,cdr3_length,j_call,d_call,cdr3_aa,cdr3_nt
TRBV7-2,.,15,TRBJ1-1,.,CASSLGLAPGTEAFF,TGTGCCAGCAGCCTAGGGCTGGCCCCGGGGACTGAAGCTTTCTTT
TRBV12-3/TRBV12-4,.,16,TRBJ2-1,.,CASSPDSPNRYNEQFF,TGTGCCAGCAGCCCCGACAGTCCGAACCGCTACAATGAGCAGTTCTTC
TRBV7-6,few,16,TRBJ2-5,.,CASSLGVAAPRETQYF,TGTGCCAGCAGCTTAGGGGTAGCGGCCCCACGAGAGACCCAGTACTTC
TRBV5-1,few,13,TRBJ2-1,.,CASRRDLDNEQFF,TGCGCCAGCAGACGCGACCTCGACAATGAGCAGTTCTTC
TRBV5-1,many,13,TRBJ2-1,.,CASSLGDYNEQFF,TGTGCCAGCAGCTTAGGGGACTACAATGAGCAGTTCTTC
TRBV5-1,.,15,TRBJ1-3,.,CASSVGLRIGDTIYF,TGCGCCAGCAGCGTCGGGCTTCGCATCGGCGACACCATATATTTT
TRBV19,few,14,TRBJ2-2,TRBD2,CASRAGGSTGELFF,TGTGCCAGTAGAGCGGGGGGTTCCACCGGGGAGCTGTTTTTT
TRBV7-6,.,15,TRBJ2-5,TRBD2,CASSFGGGIAETQYF,TGTGCCAGCAGCTTTGGCGGGGGGATAGCAGAGACCCAGTACTTC
TRBV12-3/TRBV12-4,.,16,TRBJ1-3,TRBD1,CASSFGRGTSGNTIYF,TGTGCCAGCAGTTTCGGCAGGGGGACATCTGGAAACACCATATATTTT
TRBV21-1,.,14,TRBJ1-5,.,CASSSGLGYQPQHF,TGTGCCAGCAGCTCCGGCCTGGGGTATCAGCCCCAGCATTTT
TRBV4-2,.,14,TRBJ2-5,TRBD2,CASSLGGAAETQYF,TGTGCCAGCAGCCTCGGGGGGGCCGCGGAGACCCAGTACTTC
TRBV12-5,.,14,TRBJ2-3,.,CASGSDPGTDTQYF,TGTGCTAGTGGTTCGGACCCGGGCACAGATACGCAGTATTTT
TRBV6-6,few,12,TRBJ1-1,.,CAAGEMNTEAFF,TGTGCGGCGGGGGAGATGAACACTGAAGCTTTCTTT
TRBV2,.,16,TRBJ2-5,.,CASSEGPPGNYETQYF,TGTGCCAGCAGTGAGGGACCCCCCGGGAACTACGAGACCCAGTACTTC
TRBV7-2,.,20,TRBJ2-2,TRBD2,CASSPIIGTSGGISPGELFF,TGTGCCAGCAGCCCAATCATCGGGACGTCCGGGGGGATTTCTCCCGGGGAGCTGTTTTTT
TRBV9,.,14,TRBJ2-3,.,CASSVVTSSDTQYF,TGTGCCAGCAGCGTAGTCACTAGTTCCGATACGCAGTATTTT
TRBV6-2/TRBV6-3,.,14,TRBJ1-1,.,CASSGGGMNTEAFF,TGTGCCAGCAGCGGGGGCGGGATGAACACTGAAGCTTTCTTT
TRBV5-1,.,14,TRBJ2-7,TRBD1,CASSQWTGDYEQYF,TGCGCCAGCAGCCAATGGACAGGGGACTACGAGCAGTACTTC
TRBV7-2,few,14,TRBJ2-5,.,CASSPPRFRETQYF,TGTGCCAGCAGCCCCCCGAGGTTCAGGGAGACCCAGTACTTC
TRBV5-5,few,15,TRBJ1-1,.,CASSLASVPRLGAFF,TGTGCCAGCAGCTTGGCCTCTGTCCCCAGACTTGGAGCTTTCTTT
TRBV5-4,.,15,TRBJ2-5,.,CASGQGPGFGETQYF,TGTGCCAGTGGGCAGGGGCCAGGCTTCGGGGAGACCCAGTACTTC
TRBV18,.,16,TRBJ2-5,TRBD2,CASSPRTSEYQETQYF,TGTGCCAGCTCACCAAGGACTAGCGAGTACCAAGAGACCCAGTACTTC
TRBV4-1,.,18,TRBJ2-2,TRBD2,CASSQGAGLAEDTGELFF,TGCGCCAGCAGCCAGGGGGCCGGACTAGCGGAAGACACCGGGGAGCTGTTTTTT
TRBV28,few,13,TRBJ2-3,TRBD2,CASSWGGSDTQYF,TGTGCCAGCAGTTGGGGGGGTTCAGATACGCAGTATTTT
TRBV4-2,.,15,TRBJ2-5,TRBD1,CASSLWDSLQETQYF,TGTGCCAGCAGCCTTTGGGACAGCCTCCAAGAGACCCAGTACTTC
TRBV7-9,.,11,TRBJ1-2,.,CAAGQGSGYTF,TGTGCCGCGGGCCAAGGGTCTGGCTACACCTTC
TRBV29-1,.,13,TRBJ1-5,.,CSVTGSGNQPQHF,TGCAGCGTCACAGGGTCGGGCAATCAGCCCCAGCATTTT
TRBV25-1,.,18,TRBJ1-5,.,CASSAPWDNFMVLQPQHF,TGTGCCAGCAGTGCCCCGTGGGATAACTTCATGGTACTGCAGCCCCAGCATTTT
TRBV10-3,few,15,TRBJ2-1,.,CAISGQGIFNNEQFF,TGTGCCATCAGTGGGCAGGGCATATTTAACAATGAGCAGTTCTTC